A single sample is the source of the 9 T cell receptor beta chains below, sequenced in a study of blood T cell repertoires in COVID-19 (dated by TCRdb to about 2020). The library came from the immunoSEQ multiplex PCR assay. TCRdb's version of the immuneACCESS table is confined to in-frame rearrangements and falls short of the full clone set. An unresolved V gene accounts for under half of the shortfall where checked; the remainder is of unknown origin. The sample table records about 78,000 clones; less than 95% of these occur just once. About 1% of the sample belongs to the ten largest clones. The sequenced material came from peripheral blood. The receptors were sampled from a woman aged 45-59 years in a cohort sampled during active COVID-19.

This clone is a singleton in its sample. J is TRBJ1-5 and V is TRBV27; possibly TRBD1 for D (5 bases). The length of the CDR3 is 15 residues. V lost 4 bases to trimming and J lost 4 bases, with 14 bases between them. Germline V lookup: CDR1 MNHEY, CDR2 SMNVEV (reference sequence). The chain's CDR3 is CASSSLGGGNQPQHF. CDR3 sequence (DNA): TGTGCCAGCAGTTCCTTGGGGGGGGGTAATCAGCCCCAGCATTTT.

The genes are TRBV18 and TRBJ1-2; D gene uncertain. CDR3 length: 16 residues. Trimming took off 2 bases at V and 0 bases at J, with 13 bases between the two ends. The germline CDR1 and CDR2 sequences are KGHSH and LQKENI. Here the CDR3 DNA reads TGTGCCAGCTCACCAGCGACAAGTCCTTCTAACTATGGCTACACCTTC. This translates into CASSPATSPSNYGYTF. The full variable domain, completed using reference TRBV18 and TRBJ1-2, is NAGVMQNPRHLVRRRGQEARLRCSPMKGHSHVYWYRQLPEEGLKFMVYLQKENIIDESGMPKERFSAEFPKEGPSILRIQQVVRGDSAAYFCASSPATSPSNYGYTFGSGTRLTVV.

CDR3 DNA: TGTGCCAGCAGTCCCGCGGAGGCACGGGGGGAGCAGTTCTTC. Encoded protein: CASSPAEARGEQFF. J is TRBJ2-1 and V is TRBV6-2 or TRBV6-3; TRBD2 is a possible D gene (6 bases). Germline V gene data show CDR1 as MNHEY and CDR2 as SVGEGT. The CDR3 covers 14 residues. Trimming removed 5 bases from V and 10 bases from J, with 18 bases in between.

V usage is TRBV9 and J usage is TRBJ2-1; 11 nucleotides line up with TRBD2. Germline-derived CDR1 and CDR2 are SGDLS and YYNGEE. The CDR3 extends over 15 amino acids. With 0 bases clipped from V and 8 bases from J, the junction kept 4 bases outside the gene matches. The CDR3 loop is CASSVGLAGYDEQFF. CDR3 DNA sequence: TGTGCCAGCAGCGTAGGACTAGCGGGATACGATGAGCAGTTCTTC.

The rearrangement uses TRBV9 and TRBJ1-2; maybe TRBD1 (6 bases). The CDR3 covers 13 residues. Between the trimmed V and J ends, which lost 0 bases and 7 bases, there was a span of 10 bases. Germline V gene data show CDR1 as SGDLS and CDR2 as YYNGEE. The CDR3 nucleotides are TGTGCCAGCAGCGTAGGAGGGGGAATTGGCTACACCTTC. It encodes CASSVGGGIGYTF.

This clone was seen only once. The CDR3 bases are TGCGCCAGCAGCCGATATTCTTCGGGCATTCAGTACTTC. Translation: CASSRYSSGIQYF. The V call is TRBV10-1, the J call TRBJ2-4; D is ambiguous. The CDR3 spans 13 residues. The V and J ends lost 6 bases and 9 bases respectively, with 15 bases between them. The germline CDR1 and CDR2 sequences are WNHNN and SYGVQD (reference sequence).

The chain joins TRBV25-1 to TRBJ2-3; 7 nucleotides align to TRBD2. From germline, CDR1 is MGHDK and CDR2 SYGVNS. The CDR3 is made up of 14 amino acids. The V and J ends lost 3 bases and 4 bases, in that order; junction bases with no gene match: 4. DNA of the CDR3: TGTGCCAGCAGTGAGGGGGGAGGGCCAGATACGCAGTATTTT. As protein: CASSEGGGPDTQYF.

CDR3 loop: CATSPRGTGELFF. In DNA, the CDR3 is TGTGCCACCAGCCCCCGGGGGACCGGGGAGCTGTTTTTT. The gene calls are TRBV24-1 and TRBJ2-2; D possibly corresponds to TRBD2 (6 bases). Germline V gene data show CDR1 as KGHDR and CDR2 as SFDVKD. The CDR3 consists of 13 residues. V was trimmed by 7 bases and J by 5 bases, leaving 10 bases between them.

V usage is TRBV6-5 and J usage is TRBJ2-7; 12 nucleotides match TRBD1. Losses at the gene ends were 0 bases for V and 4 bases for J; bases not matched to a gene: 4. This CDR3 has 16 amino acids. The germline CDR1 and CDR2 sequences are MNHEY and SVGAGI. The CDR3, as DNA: TGTGCCAGCAGTTACTCCGGGACAGGGGGCTTTTACGAGCAGTACTTC. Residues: CASSYSGTGGFYEQYF.